These 20 T cell receptor beta chains were all obtained from the same sample, sequenced in a study of blood T cells in healthy people across ages (dated by TCRdb to the mid-2010s). Library preparation employed 5' RACE. Sequencer: Illumina HiSeq 2500. A second roughly 7 to 11 cycle PCR used a sample-barcoded 5' primer and a J-beta primer mix. TCRdb itself trimmed the public reads at Q25 with fastp, ran MiXCR and retained productive beta chains. Rows are combined by CDR3 protein, so each entry shows the most common genes and DNA. This sample has about 1.5 million distinct CDR3 sequences in its table, and 40% to 45% of those were observed once. Of the sample, just over 4% is held by the ten largest clones. Material: blood. The source of these receptors is a young woman in good health.

The J gene is TRBJ2-1, the V gene TRBV5-1, with a possible D match to TRBD2 (7 bases). The CDR3 extends over 14 amino acids. Germline-derived CDR1 and CDR2 are SGHRS and YFSETQ. Between the trimmed V and J ends, which lost 5 bases and 5 bases, there was a span of 14 bases. The CDR3: CASRVAGAHNEQFF. The CDR3 DNA reads as TGCGCCAGCAGGGTGGCGGGGGCACACAATGAGCAGTTCTTC.

V gene TRBV9 combines with J gene TRBJ1-2; a possible D gene is TRBD1 (5 bases). Trimming cost V 3 bases and J 8 bases, with 23 bases left between them. This CDR3 has 16 amino acids. Germline-derived CDR1 and CDR2 are SGDLS and YYNGEE. The CDR3 is CASSADPGTAKGGYTF. The CDR3 DNA is TGTGCCAGCAGCGCAGACCCCGGGACGGCAAAAGGGGGCTACACCTTC.

The chain combines TRBV20-1 with TRBJ2-5; 7 bases map to TRBD2. Trimming took 6 bases from V and 4 from J; bases not matched to a gene: 8. The germline gives CDR1 DFQATT, CDR2 SNEGSKA (reference sequence). CDR3 length: 13 residues. CDR3 amino acids: CSARREAGETQYF. CDR3 coding DNA: TGCAGTGCCCGTCGGGAGGCCGGAGAGACCCAGTACTTC.

This chain links TRBV4-1 with TRBJ2-1, with 9 nucleotides matching TRBD1. Trimming cost V 4 bases and J 5 bases; bases outside gene matches: 12. Germline loops: CDR1 MGHRA, CDR2 YSYEKL. The CDR3 contains 17 residues. The chain's CDR3 is CASSRRTGEVGHNEQFF. The CDR3 DNA reads as TGCGCCAGCAGCCGGAGGACAGGGGAAGTGGGGCACAATGAGCAGTTCTTC.

This clonotype was seen a handful of times. V is TRBV4-3 and J is TRBJ2-3; D unresolved. CDR1 and CDR2 (germline): LGHNA, YSLEER. The germline V and J ends were trimmed by 0 bases and 8 bases, with 15 bases remaining between them. The CDR3 runs 15 residues. The CDR3 nucleotides are TGCGCCAGCAGCCAAGATGCGGATCAGGCCGTTACGCAGTATTTT. It is translated as CASSQDADQAVTQYF.

The DNA for the CDR3 is TGTGCCAGCGGACTCGGGGGCCTAGCAAGCACAGATACGCAGTATTTT. Translation gives CASGLGGLASTDTQYF. The V call is TRBV7-2, the J call TRBJ2-3; D is tentatively TRBD1 or TRBD2 (6 bases each). This CDR3 spans 16 amino acids. Germline values: CDR1 SGHTA, CDR2 FQGNSA. The V end lost 8 bases, the J end lost 0 bases, and 18 bases lay between the germline ends.

At least ten counts were recorded for this clonotype. CDR3 loop: CSALRDRESEQYF. CDR3 nucleotide sequence: TGCAGTGCTCTCCGGGACAGGGAATCGGAGCAGTACTTC. The chain joins TRBV20-1 to TRBJ2-7, with 9 bases fitting TRBD1. This CDR3 region has 13 residues. Germline lookup yields CDR1 DFQATT and CDR2 SNEGSKA (reference sequence). The V gene end was trimmed by 5 bases and the J gene end by 7 bases; junction bases not matched to a gene: 9.

CDR3 region: CSVRKGSGTDTQYF. CDR3 nucleotides: TGCAGCGTCCGAAAAGGATCGGGCACAGATACGCAGTATTTT. The rearrangement uses TRBV29-1 and TRBJ2-3, with D uncertain. Looked up from germline, CDR1 is SQVTM and CDR2 is ANQGSEA. Trimming stripped 6 bases from V and 1 base from J, with 14 bases between. The length of the CDR3 is 14 residues.

The CDR3 here is CASRATSGRELFF. As DNA, the CDR3 is TGTGCCAGCAGAGCGACTAGCGGCCGGGAGCTGTTTTTT. The chain carries TRBV7-3 and TRBJ2-2; 9 nucleotides match TRBD2. There are 13 residues in the CDR3. Germline-derived CDR1 and CDR2 are SGHTA and FQGTGA. The V segment lost 6 bases and the J segment 9 bases; nucleotides outside the gene matches: 5.

This clonotype was found a few times. J is TRBJ2-3 and V is TRBV2, with a tentative D call TRBD2 (5 bases). The CDR3 contains 15 residues. CDR1 and CDR2 from the germline V gene are SNHLY and FYNNEI. Trimming cost V 3 bases and J 6 bases, with 16 bases left between them. CDR3 in DNA: TGTGCCAGCAGTGAGGGAGCATTAGCGTTGGATACGCAGTATTTT. It is translated as CASSEGALALDTQYF.

This clonotype was detected only once. V is TRBV20-1 and J is TRBJ1-2, with D possibly matching TRBD1 (6 bases). V lost 4 bases and J lost 0, with 18 bases in between. CDR3 length: 16 residues. Germline V gene lookup returns CDR1 DFQATT and CDR2 SNEGSKA (reference sequence). In nucleotides, the CDR3 is TGCAGTGCTACGGGGGGGGGCCGAGTATCTAACTATGGCTACACCTTC. Translation gives CSATGGGRVSNYGYTF.

The CDR3: CASSQDGGQRRGAFF. As DNA, the CDR3 is TGCGCCAGCAGCCAAGATGGGGGGCAGCGGAGAGGAGCTTTCTTT. J is TRBJ1-1 and V is TRBV4-3, with D possibly matching TRBD1 (6 bases). V was trimmed by 0 bases and J by 10 bases, leaving 18 bases between them. The CDR3 has 15 amino acids. Germline assignment: CDR1 LGHNA and CDR2 YSLEER.

V is TRBV25-1 and J is TRBJ1-4; a weak D match, TRBD1 (6 bases). Germline V gives CDR1 MGHDK, CDR2 SYGVNS. This CDR3 is 14 amino acids long. V lost 7 bases to trimming and J lost 4 bases, with 13 bases between them. CDR3 in DNA: TGTGCCAGCAACCCGGAGGGGGTTAATGAAAAACTGTTTTTT. Its translation is CASNPEGVNEKLFF.

The chain combines TRBV27 with TRBJ1-4, with D possibly TRBD1 on 5 matching bases. With 5 bases removed from V and 11 bases from J, the gap between germline ends came to 21 bases. Germline V lookup: CDR1 MNHEY, CDR2 SMNVEV (reference sequence). The CDR3 runs to 15 residues. The CDR3 DNA follows: TGTGCCAGCAGTCCAAAGGGACCTTCGCCGGGGAAACTGTTTTTT. Its translation: CASSPKGPSPGKLFF.

In DNA form, the CDR3 reads TGTGCCAGCAGTGGGATTCCGGGACAGGGGGGCAATGAGCAGTTCTTC. As protein: CASSGIPGQGGNEQFF. This rearrangement joins TRBV25-1 to TRBJ2-1, with TRBD1 matching 11 bases. Germline CDR1 is MGHDK and CDR2 is SYGVNS. This CDR3 is built from 16 residues. Trimming cost V 4 bases and J 6 bases; bases outside gene matches: 8.

The CDR3, as DNA: TGCAGTGCTAGAGAGCCTAGCGGGGGAACAGATACGCAGTATTTT. Amino acid sequence: CSAREPSGGTDTQYF. The chain has TRBV20-1 and TRBJ2-3; the match to TRBD2 covers 10 bases. CDR1 DFQATT and CDR2 SNEGSKA come from the germline V gene (reference sequence). The CDR3 has 15 amino acids. After removal of 0 bases from V and 3 bases from J, the junction contained 3 bases not matched to a gene.

The chain joins TRBV29-1 to TRBJ2-1; D gene uncertain. The ends were cut back, 6 bases at V and 4 bases at J, with 22 bases in the middle. The CDR3 sequence is 16 residues long. Germline assignment: CDR1 SQVTM and CDR2 ANQGSEA. CDR3 in amino acids: CSVAYQVTFGYNEQFF. CDR3 sequence (DNA): TGCAGCGTAGCCTATCAGGTCACCTTTGGGTACAATGAGCAGTTCTTC.

The gene calls are TRBV29-1 and TRBJ2-5; no clear D. The end of the DNA is better explained by TRBJ2-7, so the J call may be wrong. The length of the CDR3 is 12 residues. Germline V gene lookup returns CDR1 SQVTM and CDR2 ANQGSEA. CDR3 nucleotides: TGCAGCGTTTCCCCCTCTCAGTACGAGCAGTACTTC. Residues: CSVSPSQYEQYF.

The chain is built from TRBV6-2 or TRBV6-3 and TRBJ1-5, with D possibly being TRBD1 (5 bases). CDR1 and CDR2 (germline): MNHEY, SVGEGT. Trimming removed 0 bases at V and 7 bases at J, with 19 bases between. This CDR3 region has 17 residues. Here the CDR3 DNA reads TGTGCCAGCAGTTACTCCCTGGGAGGGACCCCGGGACAGCCCCAGCATTTT. Translating it yields CASSYSLGGTPGQPQHF.

This clonotype was observed a handful of times. The rearrangement joins TRBV6-5 to TRBJ1-2; D not certain. V was clipped by 0 bases and J by 2 bases, with 13 bases between them. The germline V gene has CDR1 MNHEY and CDR2 SVGAGI. CDR3 length equals 16 residues. The CDR3 region has the DNA TGTGCCAGCAGTTACTCGATTAATCAAAAAAACTATGGCTACACCTTC. Its translation: CASSYSINQKNYGYTF.